This T cell receptor beta chain was sequenced during a study of technical replicates of blood from several donors (dated by TCRdb to the late 2010s). On this clone itself: Its antigen is unknown. No per-base quality is available; no much larger clone lies one base away.

The library came from the immunoSEQ multiplex PCR assay. TCRdb re-hosts the immuneACCESS table, in-frame sequences only. Its copies lack some clones; in the studies checked, an unresolved V gene accounts for under half of them, and the cause for the rest is not known. The sample includes 65,000 to 85,000 clones, with 95% to 98% observed a single time. The ten top clones hold around 0.15% of the sample. This TCR was recovered from a human donor in good health. Specimen: T cells isolated from PBMCs.

The CDR3 region reads CASSRGLAGPTDTQYF. The nucleotides read TGTGCCAGCAGCCGGGGACTAGCGGGGCCAACAGATACGCAGTATTTT. This chain joins TRBV28 to TRBJ2-3; TRBD2 matches 13 bases in the middle. CDR1 and CDR2, per the germline V gene, are MDHEN and SYDVKM. At the junction V is shortened by 6 bases and J by 3 bases; bases outside the gene matches: 6. The CDR3 runs 16 amino acids, cysteine and phenylalanine included. Just CDR3 DNA is preserved here, 48 bases in frame from base 1.